Each of the 24 T cell receptor beta chains below was sequenced from the same sample in a study of blood T cell repertoires in COVID-19 (TCRdb year 2020). Libraries were prepared through the immunoSEQ multiplex PCR assay. TCRdb limited this immuneACCESS table to in-frame rearrangements with V and J called. A share of clones is missing; checked studies link under half to unresolved V genes, and the rest is unexplained. For this sample the table gives approximately 400,000 clones, of which approximately 90% were detected only once. The ten most abundant clones make up 10% to 15% of the sample. The sample was peripheral blood. Source of these receptors: a woman in her fifties or sixties with COVID-19, enrolled during active disease.

This clone has only a few counts. The rearrangement links TRBV6-5 to TRBJ1-1, with D possibly being TRBD1 (5 bases). The CDR3 contains 13 residues. The germline V gene encodes CDR1 MNHEY and CDR2 SVGAGI. Trimming stripped 6 bases from V and 8 bases from J, with 16 bases between. The CDR3 sequence: CASRGGLPNEAFF. The CDR3 region has the DNA TGTGCCAGCAGGGGGGGACTCCCGAACGAAGCTTTCTTT.

The CDR3 DNA sequence: TGTGCCAGCAGCCGGGAATGGGGCGGACCCTACAATGAGCAGTTCTTC. As protein: CASSREWGGPYNEQFF. V usage is TRBV14 and J usage is TRBJ2-1; tentatively, D is TRBD1 (5 bases). Trimming cost V 4 bases and J 2 bases, with 15 bases left between them. CDR3 size: 16 residues. Germline CDR1 SGHDN, CDR2 FVKESK.

V usage is TRBV5-1 and J usage is TRBJ1-6; unclear D gene. The CDR3 has 17 residues. The V gene's germline CDR1 is SGHRS and CDR2 YFSETQ. V was shortened by 0 bases and J by 0 bases, with 10 bases between the two germline ends. The CDR3 region is CASSLDQVSSYNSPLHF. The CDR3 DNA is TGCGCCAGCAGCTTGGATCAGGTCAGCTCCTATAATTCACCCCTCCACTTT. Supplemented by reference TRBV5-1 and TRBJ1-6, the full variable domain reads KAGVTQTPRYLIKTRGQQVTLSCSPISGHRSVSWYQQTPGQGLQFLFEYFSETQRNKGNFPGRFSGRQFSNSRSEMNVSTLELGDSALYLCASSLDQVSSYNSPLHFGNGTRLTVT.

The chain couples TRBV7-3 to TRBJ2-5; TRBD2 might be the D (5 bases). CDR1 and CDR2 from the germline V gene are SGHTA and FQGTGA. This CDR3 comprises 13 residues. V lost 4 bases and J lost 4, with 10 bases in between. This CDR3 reads CASSSIASETQYF. Here the CDR3 DNA reads TGTGCCAGCAGCTCAATAGCGTCAGAGACCCAGTACTTC.

CDR3 coding DNA: TGTGCCAGTAGTAGGGGCCATGGCACAGATACGCAGTATTTT. Amino acids: CASSRGHGTDTQYF. This chain uses TRBV19 with TRBJ2-3; TRBD1 might be the D (5 bases). With 4 bases removed from V and 1 base from J, the gap between germline ends came to 9 bases. The germline gives CDR1 LNHDA, CDR2 SQIVND (reference sequence). This CDR3 spans 14 amino acids.

In its sample, this clone was seen once. The chain links TRBV6-6 to TRBJ2-7, with 7 bases identical to TRBD1. The CDR3 contains 13 residues. V dropped 6 bases and J dropped 2; count of bases not matched to a gene: 4. Per germline, CDR1 MNHNY and CDR2 SVGAGI (reference sequence). CDR3 amino acids: CASRGDSTYEQYF. In DNA, the CDR3 is TGTGCCAGCAGGGGGGACAGCACCTACGAGCAGTACTTC.

V and J are TRBV29-1 and TRBJ1-1, with no clear D. Germline V CDR1 and CDR2: SQVTM, ANQGSEA. This CDR3 region has 12 residues. V shed 4 bases and J shed 7 bases, with 13 bases lying between them. CDR3 coding DNA: TGCAGCGTTGGTGGAGGCGCGGATGAAGCTTTCTTT. Its translation is CSVGGGADEAFF.

V and J are TRBV6-5 and TRBJ1-5; D unresolved. The CDR3 is 13 residues long. V was clipped by 2 bases and J by 6 bases, with 8 bases between them. Germline CDR1 MNHEY, CDR2 SVGAGI. CDR3 residues: CASSYRSGQPQHF. Here the CDR3 DNA reads TGTGCCAGCAGTTACCGCTCAGGTCAGCCCCAGCATTTT.

The chain uses TRBV28 and TRBJ2-3, with 11 bases matching TRBD2. Germline assignment: CDR1 MDHEN and CDR2 SYDVKM. V was clipped by 11 bases and J by 10 bases; unmatched bases: 14. The length of the CDR3 is 14 residues. The CDR3 DNA sequence: TGTGCCGGCGCTAGCGGGGGGCCTGGAGAATCGCAGTATTTT. Protein: CAGASGGPGESQYF.

CDR3 in DNA: TGTGCCAGCAGTGAAGGGACAGGGGAAGGCTATGGCTACACCTTC. Protein product: CASSEGTGEGYGYTF. The genes are TRBV6-1 and TRBJ1-2, with 9 positions matching TRBD1. The CDR3 covers 15 residues. The trim removed 1 base at V and 4 bases at J, leaving 4 bases unmatched. CDR1 MNHNS and CDR2 SASEGT come from the germline V gene.

CDR3 region: CASSLVAGGSTDTQYF. DNA of the CDR3: TGTGCCAGCAGCTTAGTAGCGGGGGGGAGCACAGATACGCAGTATTTT. This sequence joins TRBV11-3 and TRBJ2-3; 11 bases map to TRBD2. J was trimmed by 0 bases and V by 1 base; bases with no gene match: 0. The CDR3 runs 16 residues. Germline CDR1 is SGHNT and CDR2 is YENEEA.

The gene calls are TRBV2 and TRBJ1-2, with TRBD1 matching 7 bases. The germline V gene has CDR1 SNHLY and CDR2 FYNNEI. The CDR3 spans 13 residues. V trimming: 7 bases; J trimming: 3 bases; junction bases outside the gene matches: 5. CDR3 sequence reads: CASKYRGDYGYTF. In DNA, the CDR3 is TGTGCCAGCAAGTACAGGGGTGACTATGGCTACACCTTC.

This clone was observed a few times. V and J are TRBV2 and TRBJ1-1; D is ambiguous. Germline V gene sequence: CDR1 SNHLY, CDR2 FYNNEI. Between the trimmed V and J ends, which lost 10 bases and 2 bases, there was a span of 5 bases. This CDR3 spans 10 amino acids. The CDR3 nucleotides are TGTGCCACCCTAAACACTGAAGCTTTCTTT. It encodes CATLNTEAFF.

This chain joins TRBV5-1 and TRBJ2-7; no reliable D call. The CDR3 loop spans 11 amino acids. V was shortened by 3 bases and J by 3 bases, with 4 bases between the two germline ends. Per the germline V gene, CDR1 is SGHRS and CDR2 is YFSETQ. CDR3 protein: CASSSYYEQYF. The CDR3 DNA reads TGCGCCAGCAGCTCCTACTACGAGCAGTACTTC.

This clone was recorded a few times. The chain carries TRBV15 and TRBJ1-4, with TRBD1 matching over 12 bases. Germline CDR1 is LNHNV and CDR2 is YYDKDF (reference sequence). There are 15 residues in the CDR3. The V gene end was trimmed by 3 bases and the J gene end by 5 bases; junction bases not matched to a gene: 1. Written as DNA, the CDR3 is TGTGCCACCAGCAGGGGACAGGGGGCGAATGAAAAACTGTTTTTT. Translating it yields CATSRGQGANEKLFF.

This rearrangement joins TRBV24-1 to TRBJ2-1; 8 nucleotides agree with TRBD2. CDR1 KGHDR and CDR2 SFDVKD come from the germline V gene. V dropped 8 bases and J dropped 10; count of bases not matched to a gene: 15. This CDR3 is built from 15 residues. The CDR3 reads CATNHPGTRMNEQFF. In DNA, the CDR3 is TGTGCCACCAATCATCCGGGGACTAGAATGAACGAGCAGTTCTTC.

This clone was observed once. The CDR3 here is CAWSVSLFTGELFF. For the CDR3, the DNA is TGTGCCTGGAGTGTATCCCTTTTTACCGGGGAGCTGTTTTTT. This chain connects TRBV30 to TRBJ2-2; D is unresolved. With 0 bases removed from V and 5 bases from J, the gap between germline ends came to 10 bases. CDR1 is GTSNPN, CDR2 SVGIG, per germline (reference sequence). The CDR3 contains 14 residues.

This sequence joins TRBV18 and TRBJ1-4, with TRBD1 identical over 7 bases. V shed 1 base and J 0 bases; nucleotides not matched to a gene: 5. The V gene's germline CDR1 is KGHSH and CDR2 LQKENI. The CDR3 runs to 17 residues. The CDR3 is CASSPRGQTATNEKLFF. DNA of the CDR3: TGTGCCAGCTCACCACGGGGACAGACCGCAACTAATGAAAAACTGTTTTTT.

The chain is built from TRBV24-1 and TRBJ2-3, with TRBD1 identical over 8 bases. Trimming cost V 2 bases and J 4 bases; bases outside gene matches: 4. Germline V gene sequence: CDR1 KGHDR, CDR2 SFDVKD. This CDR3 comprises 15 residues. CDR3 residues: CATSDSIQGADTQYF. CDR3 nucleotide sequence: TGTGCCACCAGTGATTCAATACAGGGGGCAGATACGCAGTATTTT.

The genes are TRBV19 and TRBJ2-2; 9 bases are a match to TRBD1. The junction had 5 bases not matched to a gene; V was cut back by 5 bases and J by 1 base. This CDR3 contains 16 residues. Germline assignment: CDR1 LNHDA and CDR2 SQIVND (reference sequence). CDR3 loop: CASSAGQGVNTGELFF. The CDR3 DNA is TGTGCCAGTAGTGCGGGACAGGGAGTGAACACCGGGGAGCTGTTTTTT.

The rearrangement links TRBV6-5 to TRBJ2-5; D perhaps matches TRBD1 (7 bases). V was pared by 7 bases and J by 5 bases, with 20 bases between. The CDR3 is 15 amino acids. Per germline, CDR1 MNHEY and CDR2 SVGAGI. The CDR3 loop is CASMYAEGAFETQYF. The CDR3 coding sequence is TGTGCCAGCATGTATGCGGAGGGGGCATTCGAGACCCAGTACTTC.

This clone was recorded only once. This rearrangement joins TRBV2 to TRBJ2-7; D not resolved. CDR3 length equals 12 residues. The germline V gene encodes CDR1 SNHLY and CDR2 FYNNEI. Trimming cost V 9 bases and J 0 bases, with 9 bases left between them. CDR3 residues: CAREPSSYEQYF. DNA of the CDR3: TGTGCCAGGGAGCCTAGCTCCTACGAGCAGTACTTC.

This chain joins TRBV3-1 (or the pseudogene TRBV3-2) and TRBJ2-3, with D uncertain. Looked up from germline, CDR1 is LGHDT and CDR2 is YNNKEL (reference sequence). This CDR3 has 13 residues. V gave up 4 bases and J gave up 2 bases, with 7 bases separating them. The CDR3 sequence: CASSPYHTDTQYF. DNA of the CDR3: TGTGCCAGCAGCCCCTACCACACAGATACGCAGTATTTT.

The genes are TRBV5-1 and TRBJ2-7; D perhaps matches TRBD1 (5 bases). Germline V gene data show CDR1 as SGHRS and CDR2 as YFSETQ. The CDR3 is made up of 14 amino acids. Trimming took 2 bases from V and 1 from J, leaving 10 bases between them. CDR3 DNA sequence: TGCGCCAGCAGCTTAACCCCAGGGTCCTACGAGCAGTACTTC. Translated, it gives CASSLTPGSYEQYF.